These 29 T cell receptor beta chains came from one sample sequenced in a study of radiotherapy plus CTLA-4 blockade in lung cancer. TCRdb keeps only in-frame clones here, not all; method: immunoSEQ multiplex PCR. Among 85,000 to 90,000 clones listed, around 87% were seen once. Sequenced material: peripheral blood, taken from a patient treated with radiotherapy plus ipilimumab. The origin of the receptors is a human donor with non-small cell lung cancer that progressed on radiotherapy plus ipilimumab.

The chain employs TRBV29-1 and TRBJ1-2, with 9 bases matching TRBD1. Per the germline V gene, CDR1 is SQVTM and CDR2 is ANQGSEA. Trimming at V came to 7 bases and at J to 4 bases, leaving 10 bases not matched to a gene. This CDR3 region has 14 residues. CDR3 residues: CSAQGQGGSYGYTF. Written as DNA, the CDR3 is TGCAGCGCCCAGGGACAGGGAGGATCCTATGGCTACACCTTC.

This clone was detected once. The CDR3 DNA is TGTGCCAGCAGCCAAGAAGGAGGGCTACTAGCGGGAGACTACGAGCAGTACTTC. Translating gives CASSQEGGLLAGDYEQYF. This chain joins TRBV4-2 and TRBJ2-7, with 11 nucleotides matching TRBD2. This CDR3 is built from 18 residues. After removal of 0 bases from V and 3 bases from J, the junction contained 10 bases not matched to a gene. Germline-derived CDR1 and CDR2 are LGHNA and YNFKEQ.

The chain has TRBV6-5 and TRBJ2-3, with TRBD2 as a possible D gene (6 bases). With 0 bases removed from V and 5 bases from J, the gap between germline ends came to 12 bases. Germline V gives CDR1 MNHEY, CDR2 SVGAGI. The CDR3 runs 15 residues. For the CDR3, the DNA is TGTGCCAGCAGTTACTCGTCTAGCGCAGGAGATACGCAGTATTTT. As protein: CASSYSSSAGDTQYF.

V and J are TRBV2 and TRBJ2-5; 7 nucleotides align to TRBD2. The assigned J gene may be wrong: the sequence end matches TRBJ2-7 better. There are 16 residues in the CDR3. The germline gives CDR1 SNHLY, CDR2 FYNNEI. The CDR3 DNA reads as TGTGCCAGCAGTGAGCCCCAGTTCGGGACTACCTACGAGCAGTACTTC. Translated: CASSEPQFGTTYEQYF.

This clone occurred a few times. J is TRBJ2-1 and V is TRBV27, with 11 bases matching TRBD2. V was pared by 4 bases and J by 2 bases, with 4 bases of the junction left unmatched. Germline values: CDR1 MNHEY, CDR2 SMNVEV (reference sequence). CDR3 size: 16 residues. CDR3 sequence (DNA): TGTGCCAGCAGTTCCTATAGCGGGGGGGCCTACAATGAGCAGTTCTTC. This sequence encodes CASSSYSGGAYNEQFF.

The chain joins TRBV7-2 to TRBJ1-4; D might be TRBD1 (5 bases). V dropped 1 base and J dropped 10 bases, with 7 bases sitting between them. Germline CDR1 is SGHTA and CDR2 is FQGNSA. The CDR3 consists of 12 residues. This CDR3 reads CASSLVRGKLFF. In DNA form, the CDR3 reads TGTGCCAGCAGCTTAGTGAGGGGAAAACTGTTTTTT. The whole variable domain, filled in from reference TRBV7-2 and TRBJ1-4, reads GAGVSQSPSNKVTEKGKDVELRCDPISGHTALYWYRQSLGQGLEFLIYFQGNSAPDKSGLPSDRFSAERTGGSVSTLTIQRTQQEDSAVYLCASSLVRGKLFFGSGTQLSVL.

This chain connects TRBV5-4 to TRBJ1-5; D is unclear. The V end was cut by 0 bases, the J end by 4 bases, with 8 bases between. Per germline, CDR1 SGHNT and CDR2 YYREEE (reference sequence). This CDR3 comprises 14 residues. As DNA, the CDR3 is TGTGCCAGCAGCTTGGGACTCTCGAATCAGCCCCAGCATTTT. The encoded protein is CASSLGLSNQPQHF.

This sequence joins TRBV6-1 and TRBJ1-1; 9 bases align to TRBD1. The CDR3 consists of 14 residues. V was clipped by 5 bases and J by 4 bases; unmatched bases: 5. Per the germline V gene, CDR1 is MNHNS and CDR2 is SASEGT. The DNA of the CDR3 is TGTGCCAGCAGTCCACAGGGGGCGCTCACTGAAGCTTTCTTT. Translated: CASSPQGALTEAFF.

The chain employs TRBV5-4 and TRBJ1-2; D may be TRBD1 (5 bases). Trimming cost V 1 base and J 4 bases, with 11 bases left between them. Germline lookup yields CDR1 SGHNT and CDR2 YYREEE (reference sequence). The CDR3 loop spans 14 amino acids. CDR3: CASSLPGAAYGYTF. CDR3 in DNA: TGTGCCAGCAGCTTGCCCGGGGCGGCCTATGGCTACACCTTC.

The chain carries TRBV4-3 and TRBJ1-1; D remains ambiguous. Trimming pared 2 bases from V and 8 bases from J, leaving 21 bases between. Germline V gives CDR1 LGHNA, CDR2 YSLEER. The CDR3 has 16 residues. The CDR3: CASSQTVRLTFPEAFF. CDR3 in DNA: TGCGCCAGCAGCCAAACAGTCAGGCTTACCTTTCCAGAAGCTTTCTTT.

The gene calls are TRBV15 and TRBJ2-7, with unresolved D. The CDR3 sequence is 13 residues long. V lost 0 bases and J 5 bases, leaving 8 bases between the germline ends. The V gene's germline CDR1 is LNHNV and CDR2 YYDKDF (reference sequence). The DNA of the CDR3 is TGTGCCACCAGCAGAGATCGCCAGGACGAGCAGTACTTC. Amino acid sequence: CATSRDRQDEQYF.

The V and J genes are TRBV19 and TRBJ2-7; TRBD1 might be the D (6 bases). V lost 4 bases to trimming and J lost 2 bases, with 9 bases between them. The CDR3 totals 13 residues. Germline-derived CDR1 and CDR2 are LNHDA and SQIVND (reference sequence). The CDR3 DNA is TGTGCCAGTAGTAAGGGACATCCCTACGAGCAGTACTTC. Residues: CASSKGHPYEQYF.

The chain employs TRBV5-6 and TRBJ2-1; the match to TRBD2 covers 8 bases. The CDR3 runs to 15 residues. V lost 1 base, J lost 7 bases, and 7 bases stayed unmatched. Per germline, CDR1 SGHDT and CDR2 YYEEEE. The CDR3 sequence is CASSLPFGRGNEQFF. In nucleotides, the CDR3 is TGTGCCAGCAGCTTGCCATTCGGGAGGGGAAATGAGCAGTTCTTC.

This clone showed up just a few times. The gene calls are TRBV11-1 and TRBJ2-6; D tentatively reads TRBD1 or TRBD2 (6 bases each). Germline V gene data show CDR1 as SGHAT and CDR2 as FQDESV (reference sequence). There are 16 residues in the CDR3. With 5 bases removed from V and 4 bases from J, the gap between germline ends came to 15 bases. Written as DNA, the CDR3 is TGTGCCAGCAGCGAAGGGGGGCAGTCAGGGGCCAACGTCCTGACTTTC. Translated: CASSEGGQSGANVLTF.

The chain is built from TRBV4-1 and TRBJ2-1, with D uncertain. Trimming stripped 0 bases from V and 0 bases from J, with 9 bases between. There are 16 residues in the CDR3. Germline V lookup: CDR1 MGHRA, CDR2 YSYEKL. The CDR3: CASSQDMSNSYNEQFF. Here the CDR3 DNA reads TGCGCCAGCAGCCAAGATATGAGCAACTCCTACAATGAGCAGTTCTTC.

The chain recombines TRBV15 with TRBJ1-1; 9 bases are shared with TRBD1. This CDR3 has 14 amino acids. CDR1 is LNHNV and CDR2 is YYDKDF in the germline V gene (reference sequence). V gave up 0 bases and J gave up 11 bases; unmatched junction bases: 7. This chain's CDR3 is CATSREGTGFMAFF. The CDR3 bases are TGTGCCACCAGCAGAGAAGGGACAGGGTTTATGGCTTTCTTT.

The J gene is TRBJ1-2, the V gene TRBV4-1; 9 bases fit TRBD1. Germline V gives CDR1 MGHRA, CDR2 YSYEKL. The CDR3 consists of 15 residues. J was trimmed by 4 bases and V by 2 bases; bases with no gene match: 5. The CDR3 DNA reads as TGCGCCAGCAGCCAAAACCGGGACAGGGTCTATGGCTACACCTTC. Encoded protein: CASSQNRDRVYGYTF.

V is TRBV7-3 and J is TRBJ1-1; the match to TRBD1 covers 7 bases. The CDR3 length is 15 residues. The trim removed 2 bases at V and 4 bases at J, leaving 7 bases unmatched. Germline V gene sequence: CDR1 SGHTA, CDR2 FQGTGA. The CDR3 sequence is CASSLGTVVGTEAFF. In nucleotides, the CDR3 is TGTGCCAGCAGCTTAGGGACAGTAGTGGGCACTGAAGCTTTCTTT.

The V and J genes are TRBV11-3 and TRBJ2-1; tentative D call: TRBD2 (6 bases). V dropped 2 bases and J dropped 4 bases, with 21 bases sitting between them. CDR1 is SGHNT and CDR2 is YENEEA in the germline V gene. There are 18 residues in the CDR3. CDR3 residues: CASSLQPGRGSQYNEQFF. For the CDR3, the DNA is TGTGCCAGCAGCTTACAACCCGGACGGGGGTCACAGTACAATGAGCAGTTCTTC.

The chain combines TRBV19 with TRBJ1-2, with 7 bases identical to TRBD1. Germline trimming cut 6 bases from V and 0 bases from J; bases unmatched to any gene: 7. The CDR3 is 15 residues long. Germline loops: CDR1 LNHDA, CDR2 SQIVND (reference sequence). The CDR3 region has the DNA TGTGCCAGTAGCCTGCAGGGGGGAGCTAACTATGGCTACACCTTC. This encodes CASSLQGGANYGYTF. Full variable domain (missing parts from reference TRBV19 and TRBJ1-2): DGGITQSPKYLFRKEGQNVTLSCEQNLNHDAMYWYRQDPGQGLRLIYYSQIVNDFQKGDIAEGYSVSREKKESFPLTVTSAQKNPTAFYLCASSLQGGANYGYTFGSGTRLTVV.

The genes are TRBV9 and TRBJ2-7; D perhaps matches TRBD1 (6 bases). Deletions cut 0 bases from V and 2 bases from J, with 9 bases between. Per the germline V gene, CDR1 is SGDLS and CDR2 is YYNGEE. The CDR3 consists of 14 residues. The CDR3 reads CASSVGTVPYEQYF. The CDR3 DNA follows: TGTGCCAGCAGCGTAGGGACAGTTCCCTACGAGCAGTACTTC.

J is TRBJ2-7 and V is TRBV7-3; D is perhaps TRBD1 or TRBD2 (5 bases each). V was cut by 5 bases and J by 2 bases, with 13 bases left in between. Germline assignment: CDR1 SGHTA and CDR2 FQGTGA. The CDR3 is 14 residues long. The CDR3 DNA follows: TGTGCCAGCAGCCCCGGGACGGGGACCTACGAGCAGTACTTC. Amino acid sequence: CASSPGTGTYEQYF.

The V call is TRBV30, the J call TRBJ2-7; the match to TRBD1 covers 7 bases. The trim removed 0 bases at V and 2 bases at J, leaving 10 bases unmatched. Germline V lookup: CDR1 GTSNPN, CDR2 SVGIG (reference sequence). The length of the CDR3 is 16 residues. The CDR3 protein is CAWSVGGDRVPYEQYF. CDR3 bases: TGTGCCTGGAGTGTAGGGGGCGACAGGGTACCCTACGAGCAGTACTTC.

This sequence joins TRBV7-9 and TRBJ2-5; D not resolved. This CDR3 contains 16 residues. The V gene lost 7 bases and the J gene lost 2 bases, with 20 bases spanning the gap. The germline V gene encodes CDR1 SEHNR and CDR2 FQNEAQ (reference sequence). CDR3 DNA: TGTGCCAGCACCCGCCGTGGGTCGGGCTATCAAGAGACCCAGTACTTC. This gives the protein CASTRRGSGYQETQYF.

J is TRBJ1-2 and V is TRBV7-2; D is perhaps TRBD1 (6 bases). The germline V and J ends were trimmed by 5 bases and 5 bases, with 12 bases remaining between them. CDR3 size: 13 residues. Looked up from germline, CDR1 is SGHTA and CDR2 is FQGNSA. CDR3 nucleotides: TGTGCCAGCAGCACTGACAGGTCGTATGGCTACACCTTC. Encoded protein: CASSTDRSYGYTF.

The chain couples TRBV4-2 to TRBJ1-1; D is unclear. In germline, CDR1 is LGHNA, CDR2 YNFKEQ. Trimming pared 0 bases from V and 1 base from J, leaving 6 bases between. CDR3 length: 14 amino acids. CDR3 sequence: CASSQEKQNTEAFF. DNA for the CDR3: TGTGCCAGCAGCCAAGAGAAACAGAACACTGAAGCTTTCTTT.

The chain carries TRBV4-3 and TRBJ2-7, with D possibly TRBD1 on 6 matching bases. The V gene's germline CDR1 is LGHNA and CDR2 YSLEER. Trimming cost V 0 bases and J 9 bases, with 18 bases left between them. This CDR3 is 15 amino acids long. CDR3: CASSQDFGTGRVQYF. The CDR3 nucleotides read TGCGCCAGCAGCCAAGATTTTGGAACAGGGAGAGTGCAGTACTTC.

The V and J genes are TRBV28 and TRBJ1-4, with TRBD1 matching over 11 bases. V lost 6 bases and J lost 8; bases outside the gene matches: 5. There are 14 residues in the CDR3. CDR1 and CDR2 from the germline V gene are MDHEN and SYDVKM. CDR3: CASRGTGGKEKLFF. The CDR3, as DNA: TGTGCCAGCAGAGGGACAGGGGGAAAGGAAAAACTGTTTTTT.

CDR3: CASSKNPPTVNTEAFF. CDR3 DNA sequence: TGTGCCAGCAGCAAGAACCCCCCGACAGTGAACACTGAAGCTTTCTTT. The V gene is TRBV7-3, the J gene TRBJ1-1; weak D call: TRBD1 (5 bases). V gave up 5 bases and J gave up 0 bases, with 16 bases separating them. The length of the CDR3 is 16 residues. The germline V gene encodes CDR1 SGHTA and CDR2 FQGTGA.